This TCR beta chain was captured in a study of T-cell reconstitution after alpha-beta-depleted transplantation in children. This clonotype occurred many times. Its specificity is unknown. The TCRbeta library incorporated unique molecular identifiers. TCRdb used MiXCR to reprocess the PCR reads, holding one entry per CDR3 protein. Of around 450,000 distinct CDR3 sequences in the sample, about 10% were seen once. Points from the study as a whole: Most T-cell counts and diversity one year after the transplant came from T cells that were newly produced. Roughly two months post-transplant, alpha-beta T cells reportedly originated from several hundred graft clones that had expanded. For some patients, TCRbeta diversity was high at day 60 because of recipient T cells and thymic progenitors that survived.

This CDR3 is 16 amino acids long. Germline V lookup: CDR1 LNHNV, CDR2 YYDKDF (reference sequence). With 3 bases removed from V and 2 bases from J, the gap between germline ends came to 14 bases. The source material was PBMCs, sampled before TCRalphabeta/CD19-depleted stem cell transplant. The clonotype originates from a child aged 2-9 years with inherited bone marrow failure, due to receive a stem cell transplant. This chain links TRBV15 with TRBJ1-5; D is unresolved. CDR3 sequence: CATSSGPGEGNQPQHF. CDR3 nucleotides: TGTGCCACCAGCAGCGGCCCGGGAGAGGGCAATCAGCCCCAGCATTTT. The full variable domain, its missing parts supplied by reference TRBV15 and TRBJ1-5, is DAMVIQNPRYQVTQFGKPVTLSCSQTLNHNVMYWYQQKSSQAPKLLFHYYDKDFNNEADTPDNFQSRRPNTSFCFLDIRSPGLGDTAMYLCATSSGPGEGNQPQHFGDGTRLSIL.